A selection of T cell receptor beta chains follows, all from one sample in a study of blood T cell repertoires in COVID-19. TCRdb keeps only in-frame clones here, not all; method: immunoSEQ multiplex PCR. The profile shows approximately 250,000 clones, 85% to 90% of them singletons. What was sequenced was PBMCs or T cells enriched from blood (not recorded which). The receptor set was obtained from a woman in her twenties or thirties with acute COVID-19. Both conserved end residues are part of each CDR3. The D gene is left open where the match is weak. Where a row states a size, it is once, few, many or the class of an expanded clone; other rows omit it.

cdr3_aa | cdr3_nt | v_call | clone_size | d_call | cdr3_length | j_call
CASSWGLSGRYLLSSYNEQFF | TGCGCCAGCAGCTGGGGACTGAGCGGGAGGTATCTTTTAAGCTCCTACAATGAGCAGTTCTTC | TRBV5-1 | - | TRBD2 | 21 | TRBJ2-1
CASSYLSVEGSGNTIYF | TGTGCCAGCAGTTACTTGAGCGTCGAGGGCTCTGGAAACACCATATATTTT | TRBV6-2/TRBV6-3 | - | - | 17 | TRBJ1-3
CASSHARTGGNQPQHF | TGTGCCAGCAGTCATGCCCGGACAGGGGGCAATCAGCCCCAGCATTTT | TRBV28 | - | TRBD1 | 16 | TRBJ1-5
CASSTGGPYEQYF | TGTGCCAGTAGTACGGGAGGGCCCTACGAGCAGTACTTC | TRBV19 | - | TRBD2 | 13 | TRBJ2-7
CASSSGGRTVLYGYTF | TGTGCCAGCAGCTCGGGGGGGAGGACAGTCCTATATGGCTACACCTTC | TRBV7-2 | - | - | 16 | TRBJ1-2
CASSLDGGRTEAFF | TGTGCCAGCAGCTTGGATGGGGGCCGGACTGAAGCTTTCTTT | TRBV5-4 | - | - | 14 | TRBJ1-1
CATSRDGAVNTEAFF | TGTGCCACCAGCAGAGATGGGGCAGTAAACACTGAAGCTTTCTTT | TRBV15 | - | - | 15 | TRBJ1-1
CASSSLSGGVYEQYF | TGTGCCAGCAGTTCGTTATCAGGGGGCGTATACGAGCAGTACTTC | TRBV28 | - | TRBD1 | 15 | TRBJ2-7
CASSPTGVGNTEAFF | TGTGCCAGCAGTCCGACAGGGGTAGGGAACACTGAAGCTTTCTTT | TRBV28 | - | TRBD1 | 15 | TRBJ1-1
CASRPAGTERRYEQYF | TGTGCCAGCAGGCCAGCTGGGACAGAGAGGAGGTACGAGCAGTACTTC | TRBV7-9 | - | TRBD1 | 16 | TRBJ2-7
CASSTSYEQYF | TGTGCCAGCAGTACTAGCTACGAGCAGTACTTC | TRBV2 | - | - | 11 | TRBJ2-7
CASSGRLAGDTDTQYF | TGTGCCAGCAGTGGTAGACTAGCGGGGGACACAGATACGCAGTATTTT | TRBV28 | - | TRBD2 | 16 | TRBJ2-3
CATSDFGLAGYNEQFF | TGTGCCACCAGTGATTTCGGGCTAGCGGGATACAATGAGCAGTTCTTC | TRBV24-1 | - | TRBD2 | 16 | TRBJ2-1
CAWSVAGRLTDTQYF | TGTGCCTGGAGTGTAGCGGGGCGACTCACAGATACGCAGTATTTT | TRBV30 | - | TRBD2 | 15 | TRBJ2-3
CASSELGHRIRTDTQYF | TGCGCCAGCAGTGAATTAGGACACCGAATAAGGACAGATACGCAGTATTTT | TRBV10-2 | - | - | 17 | TRBJ2-3
CASSAGSWTEAFF | TGCGCCAGCAGTGCGGGTAGTTGGACTGAAGCTTTCTTT | TRBV10-1 | - | - | 13 | TRBJ1-1
CASSFRRMLNEKLFF | TGTGCCAGCAGTTTCCGCAGGATGCTTAATGAAAAACTGTTTTTT | TRBV28 | - | - | 15 | TRBJ1-4
CASSLRWGLASSYEQYF | TGTGCCAGCAGCCTTCGGTGGGGACTAGCCAGCTCCTACGAGCAGTACTTC | TRBV5-6 | - | TRBD2 | 17 | TRBJ2-7
CASSLGDYGYTF | TGTGCCAGCAGCCTAGGGGATTATGGCTACACCTTC | TRBV28 | - | - | 12 | TRBJ1-2
CATSRADRGYEQYF | TGTGCCACCAGCAGAGCAGACAGGGGCTACGAGCAGTACTTC | TRBV15 | - | TRBD1 | 14 | TRBJ2-7
CASSLGLAGSYEQYF | TGTGCCAGCAGCTTAGGACTAGCGGGGTCCTACGAGCAGTACTTC | TRBV11-3 | - | TRBD2 | 15 | TRBJ2-7
CASSIVGGDNEQFF | TGTGCCAGTAGTATAGTAGGGGGAGACAATGAGCAGTTCTTC | TRBV19 | - | - | 14 | TRBJ2-1
CASSGTRMLGGYGQTQYF | TGTGCCAGCAGCGGAACTAGGATGTTAGGGGGATACGGGCAGACCCAGTACTTC | TRBV7-9 | - | - | 18 | TRBJ2-5
CATSDGLAGVTGELFF | TGTGCCACCAGTGATGGTCTAGCGGGAGTTACCGGGGAGCTGTTTTTT | TRBV24-1 | - | TRBD2 | 16 | TRBJ2-2
CAWSELATNEKLFF | TGTGCCTGGAGTGAGCTTGCAACTAATGAAAAACTGTTTTTT | TRBV30 | - | - | 14 | TRBJ1-4
CASSPGTSGSRTGELFF | TGTGCCAGCAGTCCCGGGACTAGCGGGAGCCGAACCGGGGAGCTGTTTTTT | TRBV27 | - | TRBD2 | 17 | TRBJ2-2
CASSLTGATQPQHF | TGTGCCAGCAGCTTAACAGGGGCGACGCAGCCCCAGCATTTT | TRBV7-2 | - | TRBD1 | 14 | TRBJ1-5
CSVDRGGNTGELFF | TGCAGCGTAGACAGGGGGGGAAACACCGGGGAGCTGTTTTTT | TRBV29-1 | - | TRBD1 | 14 | TRBJ2-2
CASSVDMNTGELFF | TGTGCCAGCAGTGTAGACATGAACACCGGGGAGCTGTTTTTT | TRBV2 | few | - | 14 | TRBJ2-2
CASSANQPQHF | TGTGCCAGCAGCGCGAATCAGCCCCAGCATTTT | TRBV6-5 | - | - | 11 | TRBJ1-5
CASSIARDNSPLHF | TGTGCCAGCAGCATTGCGAGGGATAATTCACCCCTCCACTTT | TRBV6-2/TRBV6-3 | - | - | 14 | TRBJ1-6
CASRLRDTDTYEQYF | TGTGCCAGCCGGTTACGGGACACAGATACCTACGAGCAGTACTTC | TRBV27 | - | - | 15 | TRBJ2-7
CAIRTGGPQYF | TGTGCCATCAGGACAGGGGGGCCCCAGTACTTC | TRBV28 | - | TRBD1 | 11 | TRBJ2-5
CASSFRGMNTEAFF | TGTGCCAGCAGCTTCAGGGGTATGAACACTGAAGCTTTCTTT | TRBV11-2 | - | - | 14 | TRBJ1-1
CASRGQAAAPLHF | TGTGCCAGCAGGGGACAGGCTGCCGCACCCCTCCACTTT | TRBV12-3/TRBV12-4 | - | TRBD1 | 13 | TRBJ1-6
CASRSTVNEQFF | TGTGCCAGCAGATCAACAGTCAATGAGCAGTTCTTC | TRBV6-5 | - | - | 12 | TRBJ2-1